This T cell receptor beta chain was identified during a study of vaccination and CD4 T cells after COVID-19. Study details: The authors exposed cells to overlapping spike peptides derived from SARS-CoV-2, HCoV-NL63, HCoV-OC43 and HCoV-229E. Findings of the study overall: Among those convalescent, a median around 89% of reactive clones emerged solely post-vaccination.

Scientists ran DNA taken from cultured CD4+ T cells through the Oncomine TCR Beta short-read assay for sequencing. Via MiXCR, TCRdb re-called the PCR reads, giving one row per CDR3 protein. This repertoire shows approximately 20,000 distinct CDR3 sequences, 60% to 70% found once; its top ten account for around 7.8%. The germline V gene encodes CDR1 KGHDR and CDR2 SFDVKD. The CDR3 consists of 17 residues. The J segment lost 2 bases and the V segment lost 3 bases, leaving 9 bases of the junction unmatched. Treatment specified: roughly 11-day PBMC culture with coronavirus spike peptide pools or control peptides (ViraFEST assay). Before TCRs were sequenced, ViraFEST expanded antigen-specific T cells with peptide pools. As to this clonotype: What it binds is not known.

The source material was CD4+ T cells from blood, cultured in vitro. The TCR originated in a human donor who had recovered from COVID-19. V gene TRBV24-1 combines with J gene TRBJ1-2; 9 positions agree with TRBD1. The CDR3 nucleotides are TGTGCCACCAGTGATCATCGTTCCGGGACAGGGAACTATGGCTACACCTTC. Translation: CATSDHRSGTGNYGYTF.